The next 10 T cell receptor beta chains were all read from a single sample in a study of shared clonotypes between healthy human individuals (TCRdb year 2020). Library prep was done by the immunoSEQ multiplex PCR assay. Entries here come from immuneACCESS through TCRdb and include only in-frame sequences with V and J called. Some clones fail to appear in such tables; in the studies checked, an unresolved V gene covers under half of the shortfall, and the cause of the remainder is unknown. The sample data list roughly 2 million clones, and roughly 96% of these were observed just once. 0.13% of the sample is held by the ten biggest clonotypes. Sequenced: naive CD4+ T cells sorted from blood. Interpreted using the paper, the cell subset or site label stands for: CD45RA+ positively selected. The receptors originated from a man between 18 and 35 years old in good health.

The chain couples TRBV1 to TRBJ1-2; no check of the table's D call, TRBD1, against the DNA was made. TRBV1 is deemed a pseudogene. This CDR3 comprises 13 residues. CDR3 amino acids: CTSPGTGNYGYTF. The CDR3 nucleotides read TGCACCAGTCCGGGGACAGGGAACTATGGCTACACCTTC.

CDR3 amino acids: CASSKARGRFGEQYF. CDR3 DNA sequence: TGTGCCAGCAGCAAAGCGCGGGGGCGCTTTGGGGAGCAGTACTTC. This chain connects TRBV21-1 to TRBJ2-7; whether TRBD2, the table's D call, matches the DNA was not checked. TRBV21-1 is a recognized pseudogene. The CDR3 has 15 residues.

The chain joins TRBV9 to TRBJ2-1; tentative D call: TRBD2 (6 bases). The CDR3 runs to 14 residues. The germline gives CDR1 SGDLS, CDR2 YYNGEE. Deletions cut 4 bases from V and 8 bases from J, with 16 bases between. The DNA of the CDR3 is TGTGCCAGCAGCCACAAACACGGAGGGTATGAGCAGTTCTTC. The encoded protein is CASSHKHGGYEQFF.

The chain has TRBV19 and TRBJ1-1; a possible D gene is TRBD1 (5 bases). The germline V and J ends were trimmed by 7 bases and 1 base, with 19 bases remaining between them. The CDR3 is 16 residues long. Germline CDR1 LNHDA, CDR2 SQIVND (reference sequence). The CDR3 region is CASTTTLGQKNTEAFF. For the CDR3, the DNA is TGTGCCAGTACCACAACTTTGGGGCAAAAGAACACTGAAGCTTTCTTT.

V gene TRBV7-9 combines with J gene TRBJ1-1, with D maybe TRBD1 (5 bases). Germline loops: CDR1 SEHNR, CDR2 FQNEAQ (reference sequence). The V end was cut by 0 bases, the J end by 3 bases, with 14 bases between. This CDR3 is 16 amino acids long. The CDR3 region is CASSLAGTSRDTEAFF. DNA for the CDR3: TGTGCCAGCAGCTTAGCTGGGACCTCAAGAGACACTGAAGCTTTCTTT.

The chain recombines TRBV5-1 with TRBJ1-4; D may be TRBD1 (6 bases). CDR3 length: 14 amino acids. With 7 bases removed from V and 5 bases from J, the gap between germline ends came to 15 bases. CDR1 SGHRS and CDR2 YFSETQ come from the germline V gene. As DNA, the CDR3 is TGCGCCAGCCGACCAACAGGGCTGAATGAAAAACTGTTTTTT. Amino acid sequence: CASRPTGLNEKLFF.

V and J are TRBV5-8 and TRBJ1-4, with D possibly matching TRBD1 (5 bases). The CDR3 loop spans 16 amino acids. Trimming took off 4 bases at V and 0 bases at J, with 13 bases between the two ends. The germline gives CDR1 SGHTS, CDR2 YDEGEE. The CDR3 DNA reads TGTGCCAGCAGCGGTTCAGGGCCTGCAACTAATGAAAAACTGTTTTTT. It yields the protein CASSGSGPATNEKLFF.

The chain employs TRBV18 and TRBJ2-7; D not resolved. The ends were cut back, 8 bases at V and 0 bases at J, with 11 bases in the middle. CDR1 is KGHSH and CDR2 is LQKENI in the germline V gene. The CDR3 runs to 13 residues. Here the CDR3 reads CASTSPSSYEQYF. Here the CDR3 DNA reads TGTGCCAGCACCTCCCCGAGCTCCTACGAGCAGTACTTC.

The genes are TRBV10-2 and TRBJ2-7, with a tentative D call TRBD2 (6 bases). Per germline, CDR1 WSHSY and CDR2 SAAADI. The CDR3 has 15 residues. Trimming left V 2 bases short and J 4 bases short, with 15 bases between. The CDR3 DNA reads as TGCGCCAGCAGTGAGGAGGTCCCGGGACTTTACGAGCAGTACTTC. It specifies CASSEEVPGLYEQYF.

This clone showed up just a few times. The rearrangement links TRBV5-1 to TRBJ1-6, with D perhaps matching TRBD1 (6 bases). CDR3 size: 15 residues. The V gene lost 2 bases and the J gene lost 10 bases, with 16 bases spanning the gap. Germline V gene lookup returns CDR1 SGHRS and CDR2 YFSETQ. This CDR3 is CASSLTTEGTSPLHF. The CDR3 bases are TGCGCCAGCAGCTTAACGACCGAAGGGACATCACCCCTCCACTTT. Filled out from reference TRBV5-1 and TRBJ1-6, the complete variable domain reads KAGVTQTPRYLIKTRGQQVTLSCSPISGHRSVSWYQQTPGQGLQFLFEYFSETQRNKGNFPGRFSGRQFSNSRSEMNVSTLELGDSALYLCASSLTTEGTSPLHFGNGTRLTVT.